The 3 T cell receptor beta chains given below trace back to one sample, sequenced in a study of shared clonotypes between healthy human individuals. Assay used: immunoSEQ multiplex PCR; TCRdb lists only in-frame clones, some missing. This table holds hundreds of thousands of clones, almost 97% found once. The sequenced material came from naive CD4+ T cells sorted from blood. Subset in this sample: CD45RA+ positively selected. These receptors were collected from a woman in her thirties in good health.

The chain employs TRBV28 and TRBJ1-4, with no clear D. With 6 bases removed from V and 4 bases from J, the gap between germline ends came to 15 bases. This CDR3 region has 15 residues. Germline loops: CDR1 MDHEN, CDR2 SYDVKM. For the CDR3, the DNA is TGTGCCAGCAGCTCTGCCGGGAGAGGTAATGAAAAACTGTTTTTT. Protein: CASSSAGRGNEKLFF.

The J gene is TRBJ1-3, the V gene TRBV7-8; 8 bases align to TRBD1. The V and J ends lost 5 bases and 2 bases, in that order; junction bases with no gene match: 5. Germline V gene data show CDR1 as SGHVS and CDR2 as FQNEAQ. The length of the CDR3 is 15 residues. CDR3 in DNA: TGTGCCAGCAGCGCGAGGACAGGGACTGGAAACACCATATATTTT. The encoded protein is CASSARTGTGNTIYF.

The chain joins TRBV19 to TRBJ2-3; tentative D call: TRBD2 (5 bases). Between the trimmed V and J ends, which lost 4 bases and 3 bases, there was a span of 11 bases. CDR3 length equals 14 residues. Germline CDR1 reads LNHDA; CDR2 reads SQIVND (reference sequence). CDR3 in amino acids: CASSKDRGTDTQYF. The DNA for the CDR3 is TGTGCCAGTAGTAAGGACCGCGGGACAGATACGCAGTATTTT. The full variable domain, its missing parts supplied by reference TRBV19 and TRBJ2-3, is DGGITQSPKYLFRKEGQNVTLSCEQNLNHDAMYWYRQDPGQGLRLIYYSQIVNDFQKGDIAEGYSVSREKKESFPLTVTSAQKNPTAFYLCASSKDRGTDTQYFGPGTRLTVL.